The 5 T cell receptor beta chains in this list originate from one sample, sequenced in a study of Ad26.COV2.S vaccination and SARS-CoV-2 variants (dated by TCRdb to the early 2020s). The sample's treatment or condition label, decoded: around 19 received Ad26.COV2.S at low or high dose, single or two shots; five or six received placebo; per-sample allocation not given. For vaccine and placebo recipients, the sequenced repertoires came from samples collected on day 63 after the first injection. The library relied on the immunoSEQ multiplex PCR assay. Drawn from immuneACCESS, this table holds only the in-frame rearrangements with V and J called that TCRdb kept. Clones are partly lost; checked studies trace under half to an unresolved V gene and leave the rest unexplained. The sample profile shows about 460,000 clones; roughly nine tenths of them were found once. Of the sample, 1.5% to 2% falls within the top ten clones.

The sample in question was peripheral blood, obtained in a trial of Ad26.COV2.S vaccine versus placebo. The source is a person aged 18-60 years who received the Ad26.COV2.S COVID-19 vaccine or a placebo.

The chain recombines TRBV10-2 with TRBJ2-7; 12 nucleotides line up with TRBD2. The CDR3 length is 14 residues. Germline CDR1 WSHSY, CDR2 SAAADI. The V segment lost 10 bases and the J segment 4 bases; nucleotides outside the gene matches: 8. CDR3: CATQTSGRWYEQYF. CDR3 sequence (DNA): TGCGCCACCCAGACTAGCGGGAGATGGTACGAGCAGTACTTC.

This clone appeared many times. V and J are TRBV21-1 and TRBJ1-4; TRBD1, the table's D call, was not compared with the DNA. TRBV21-1 is listed as a pseudogene. CDR3 length: 18 amino acids. The CDR3 sequence: CASSKEWTSLTTNEKLFF. The CDR3 region has the DNA TGTGCCAGCAGCAAGGAATGGACATCCCTAACGACTAATGAAAAACTGTTTTTT.

The rearrangement joins TRBV5-1 to TRBJ2-1; D possibly corresponds to TRBD1 (5 bases). The CDR3 is made up of 13 amino acids. V was clipped by 6 bases and J by 7 bases, with 14 bases between them. Germline CDR1 reads SGHRS; CDR2 reads YFSETQ. The CDR3 DNA sequence: TGCGCCAGCAAGAAAGGGGTTGGGAATGAGCAGTTCTTC. It specifies CASKKGVGNEQFF.

The rearrangement joins TRBV2 to TRBJ1-4; D unclear. V lost 3 bases and J lost 3, with 14 bases in between. Germline CDR1 SNHLY, CDR2 FYNNEI. CDR3 length: 16 amino acids. The CDR3 protein is CASSEYGSAANEKLFF. In DNA form, the CDR3 reads TGTGCCAGCAGTGAGTATGGGTCGGCGGCTAATGAAAAACTGTTTTTT.

The V gene is TRBV13, the J gene TRBJ2-1, with D perhaps matching TRBD1 (6 bases). V was shortened by 2 bases and J by 0 bases, with 11 bases between the two germline ends. Germline lookup yields CDR1 PRHDT and CDR2 FYEKMQ (reference sequence). The CDR3 totals 16 residues. CDR3 amino acids: CASSLYRASSYNEQFF. For the CDR3, the DNA is TGTGCCAGCAGCTTATACAGGGCTAGCTCCTACAATGAGCAGTTCTTC.